The rows below give T cell receptor beta chains drawn from one sample of a study of control samples from healthy donors and cancer patients. TCRdb keeps only in-frame clones here, not all; method: immunoSEQ multiplex PCR. The sample has 75,000 to 95,000 clones, 90% seen once. Sequencing was carried out using blood. These receptors were obtained from a woman aged 18-29 years in good health. Both conserved end residues are part of each CDR3. A D gene is named only where the DNA matches it firmly. Clone size, where shown, is once, few, many, or a class for clones that have expanded.

d_gene	v_gene	abundance	j_gene	CDR3aa	CDR3nt
-	TRBV13	-	TRBJ1-2	CASSLGGNGYTF	TGTGCCAGCAGCTTAGGTGGGAATGGCTACACCTTC
-	TRBV19	-	TRBJ1-5	CASSVHSNQPQHF	TGTGCCAGTAGTGTTCACAGCAATCAGCCCCAGCATTTT
-	TRBV5-4	once	TRBJ2-7	CASSLEGGTYEQYF	TGTGCCAGCAGCTTGGAGGGGGGAACCTACGAGCAGTACTTC
-	TRBV12-5	-	TRBJ2-1	CASGLIIGQINNEQFF	TGTGCTAGTGGTTTGATTATAGGACAAATAAACAATGAGCAGTTCTTC
-	TRBV25-1	-	TRBJ2-2	CASFRENTGELFF	TGTGCCAGCTTCAGGGAAAACACCGGGGAGCTGTTTTTT
TRBD1	TRBV2	-	TRBJ1-5	CASSATGVGPQHF	TGTGCCAGCAGTGCGACAGGGGTGGGGCCCCAGCATTTT
-	TRBV6-5	-	TRBJ1-3	CASSYGSGAGNTIYF	TGTGCCAGCAGTTACGGTTCAGGGGCCGGAAACACCATATATTTT
-	TRBV3-1/TRBV3-2	-	TRBJ1-3	CASSQEFRNTIYF	TGTGCCAGCAGCCAAGAGTTCCGAAACACCATATATTTT
-	TRBV19	-	TRBJ1-3	CASSIRDNRVGNTIYF	TGTGCCAGTAGTATACGGGACAATCGGGTCGGAAACACCATATATTTT
-	TRBV18	-	TRBJ2-5	CASSLILEETQYF	TGTGCCAGCTCTCTTATCCTCGAAGAGACCCAGTACTTC
-	TRBV3-1/TRBV3-2	-	TRBJ1-5	CASSQDVAQPQHF	TGTGCCAGCAGCCAAGACGTGGCCCAGCCCCAGCATTTT
-	TRBV19	once	TRBJ1-5	CASSNLHAGGGKPGNQPQHF	TGTGCCAGTAGTAACCTTCACGCGGGCGGGGGCAAACCGGGCAATCAGCCCCAGCATTTT
TRBD1	TRBV6-4	-	TRBJ1-2	CASRDGTGKSFLDGYTF	TGTGCCAGCAGGGATGGGACAGGGAAAAGTTTTCTCGATGGCTACACCTTC
-	TRBV6-5	-	TRBJ2-1	CASSYDPGVGEQFF	TGTGCCAGCAGTTACGATCCAGGGGTGGGTGAGCAGTTCTTC
-	TRBV9	-	TRBJ1-1	CASSSTANTEAFF	TGTGCCAGCAGCTCGACAGCGAACACTGAAGCTTTCTTT
-	TRBV7-9	few	TRBJ1-3	CAIPEHGVGNTIYF	TGTGCCATTCCGGAGCACGGGGTTGGAAACACCATATATTTT
-	TRBV6-6	-	TRBJ2-1	CASNSGTGSDEQFF	TGTGCCAGCAATTCAGGTACGGGTTCCGATGAGCAGTTCTTC
-	TRBV3-1/TRBV3-2	-	TRBJ1-1	CASSLAVNWDTEAFF	TGTGCCAGCAGCCTAGCGGTAAATTGGGACACTGAAGCTTTCTTT
-	TRBV3-1/TRBV3-2	-	TRBJ1-2	CASSLDPGSGGYTF	TGTGCCAGCAGCCTTGACCCGGGTTCCGGGGGCTACACCTTC
-	TRBV4-2	-	TRBJ2-3	CASSPGTPEWSTDTQYF	TGTGCCAGCAGCCCAGGGACTCCTGAGTGGAGCACAGATACGCAGTATTTT
-	TRBV5-1	-	TRBJ1-1	CASSLDTANTEAFF	TGCGCCAGCAGCTTGGACACAGCGAACACTGAAGCTTTCTTT
TRBD1	TRBV5-1	-	TRBJ1-3	CASSLGTDGNTIYF	TGCGCCAGCAGCCTGGGGACAGACGGAAACACCATATATTTT
-	TRBV10-3	once	TRBJ1-1	CAISEPTHRDTEAFF	TGTGCCATCAGTGAGCCTACACACAGGGATACTGAAGCTTTCTTT
-	TRBV6-5	-	TRBJ1-6	CASSSGAPDSPLHF	TGTGCCAGCAGTTCGGGGGCCCCGGACTCACCCCTCCACTTT
-	TRBV19	-	TRBJ1-6	CASRTDSLKNSPLHF	TGTGCCAGTAGGACCGACAGCCTAAAAAATTCACCCCTCCACTTT
-	TRBV4-1	-	TRBJ2-2	CASSQQGPANTGELFF	TGCGCCAGCAGCCAACAGGGCCCCGCGAACACCGGGGAGCTGTTTTTT
TRBD2	TRBV9	-	TRBJ2-2	CASSAYTSEYTGELFF	TGTGCCAGCAGCGCCTATACTAGCGAGTACACCGGGGAGCTGTTTTTT
TRBD1	TRBV6-1	-	TRBJ2-2	CASSDPGQANTGELFF	TGTGCCAGCAGTGACCCGGGACAGGCGAACACCGGGGAGCTGTTTTTT
TRBD1	TRBV5-1	-	TRBJ1-2	CASSPLSGQGNYGYTF	TGCGCCAGCAGCCCATTATCAGGACAGGGCAACTATGGCTACACCTTC
TRBD1	TRBV23-1	-	TRBJ1-1	CASSQPLNRGPEAFF	TGCGCCAGCAGTCAACCGTTAAACAGGGGCCCTGAAGCTTTCTTT
TRBD1	TRBV12-5	-	TRBJ2-4	CASAGTGGNIQYF	TGTGCTAGTGCCGGGACAGGGGGTAACATTCAGTACTTC
-	TRBV3-1/TRBV3-2	-	TRBJ1-2	CASSYLSKGGGYTF	TGTGCCAGCAGCTACCTGTCGAAGGGTGGAGGCTACACCTTC
TRBD1	TRBV19	-	TRBJ1-4	CASRDRATNEKLFF	TGTGCCAGTAGGGACAGGGCAACTAATGAAAAACTGTTTTTT
TRBD1	TRBV4-1	-	TRBJ2-1	CASSQNRDRVYNEQFF	TGCGCCAGCAGCCAAAACCGGGACAGGGTGTACAATGAGCAGTTCTTC
-	TRBV7-8	-	TRBJ1-2	CASSLGPKPKSGYGYTF	TGTGCCAGCAGCTTGGGCCCAAAACCCAAATCGGGCTATGGCTACACCTTC
-	TRBV7-9	-	TRBJ1-1	CASSSRSGLTEAFF	TGTGCCAGCAGCTCCCGGTCAGGTCTCACTGAAGCTTTCTTT
-	TRBV27	-	TRBJ2-7	CASSPLGQHYEQYF	TGTGCCAGCAGTCCACTAGGACAGCACTACGAGCAGTACTTC
-	TRBV3-1/TRBV3-2	-	TRBJ2-1	CASSQDPDYEFNEQFF	TGTGCCAGCAGCCAAGATCCGGACTATGAATTCAATGAGCAGTTCTTC
-	TRBV7-9	-	TRBJ2-5	CASSLRRQETQYF	TGTGCCAGCAGCTTGAGGAGGCAAGAGACCCAGTACTTC
-	TRBV29-1	-	TRBJ2-2	CSVVIPETGELFF	TGCAGCGTTGTTATCCCGGAGACCGGGGAGCTGTTTTTT
-	TRBV10-3	-	TRBJ2-7	CAISPLQGGYEQYF	TGTGCCATCAGCCCCCTTCAGGGAGGCTACGAGCAGTACTTC
-	TRBV3-1/TRBV3-2	-	TRBJ1-3	CASTLDGGSGNTIYF	TGTGCCAGCACCTTGGACGGAGGCTCTGGAAACACCATATATTTT
-	TRBV5-1	-	TRBJ2-2	CASSRQEVNTGELFF	TGCGCCAGCAGCCGGCAGGAGGTTAACACCGGGGAGCTGTTTTTT
-	TRBV4-1	once	TRBJ2-2	CASSHRTSSPGAGELFF	TGCGCCAGCAGCCACCGCACCTCCAGCCCCGGGGCCGGGGAGCTGTTTTTT
-	TRBV5-5	-	TRBJ2-7	CASSLVGGSYEQYF	TGTGCCAGCAGCTTGGTTGGGGGATCCTACGAGCAGTACTTC
-	TRBV7-9	-	TRBJ1-2	CASTWRANYGYTF	TGTGCCAGCACCTGGCGGGCTAACTATGGCTACACCTTC
-	TRBV29-1	-	TRBJ1-2	CSVEGLNGYTF	TGCAGCGTTGAGGGGCTGAATGGCTACACCTTC
-	TRBV2	-	TRBJ1-2	CASSDRGFQGYTF	TGTGCCAGCAGTGATAGGGGATTCCAGGGCTACACCTTC
-	TRBV27	-	TRBJ1-1	CASTGPNTEAFF	TGTGCCAGCACGGGTCCGAACACTGAAGCTTTCTTT
-	TRBV2	-	TRBJ2-5	CASSEAKQGAETQYF	TGTGCCAGCAGTGAAGCAAAACAGGGAGCAGAGACCCAGTACTTC
-	TRBV7-9	few	TRBJ2-2	CASSLAVLRTGELFF	TGTGCCAGCAGCTTAGCCGTTCTCCGCACCGGGGAGCTGTTTTTT
-	TRBV18	-	TRBJ1-3	CASSPTAGNTIYF	TGTGCCAGCTCACCCACGGCTGGAAACACCATATATTTT
-	TRBV6-4	-	TRBJ2-2	CASSRTPSANTGELFF	TGTGCCAGCAGTAGGACACCCTCCGCGAACACCGGGGAGCTGTTTTTT
-	TRBV7-6	-	TRBJ1-6	CASSLAAGQNSPLHF	TGTGCCAGCAGCTTAGCGGCGGGACAAAATTCACCCCTCCACTTT
-	TRBV7-8	-	TRBJ2-7	CASSLSTGNEQYF	TGTGCCAGCAGCTTATCTACAGGTAACGAGCAGTACTTC